This TCR beta chain comes out of a study of identical twins. Overall study findings and caveats: It was out-of-frame TCR alpha sharing in monozygotic twins that models underestimated. Abundant beta clonotypes from cord blood bore fewer insertions; memory repertoires lacked this pattern.

In this sample, this clonotype turned up many times. Its matching antigen is unknown. Addition of a universal primer site occurred through template switching, and cDNA carried unique molecular identifiers. In TCRdb, the 5' RACE reads were re-called with MiXCR into one record per CDR3 protein. Of 410,000 or so distinct CDR3 sequences in the sample, approximately 18% were seen once. V lost 0 bases, J lost 10 bases, and 6 bases lay in between. The CDR3 contains 11 residues. Germline values: CDR1 SGHKS, CDR2 YYEKEE (reference sequence). The sequenced sample consisted of naive T cells sorted from blood. The source is a man in his fifties or sixties in good health. The chain carries TRBV5-5 and TRBJ2-3; no firm D call. The CDR3 DNA reads as TGTGCCAGCAGCTTGGGGGTTCCGCAGTATTTT. Protein sequence: CASSLGVPQYF. Drawing the rest from reference TRBV5-5 and TRBJ2-3, the complete variable domain is DAGVTQSPTHLIKTRGQQVTLRCSPISGHKSVSWYQQVLGQGPQFIFQYYEKEERGRGNFPDRFSARQFPNYSSELNVNALLLGDSALYLCASSLGVPQYFGPGTRLTVL.